This TCR beta chain was recorded in a study of regulatory T cells in long-lasting Graves disease. Germline assignment: CDR1 SGHTA and CDR2 FQGNSA. The CDR3 sequence is 13 residues long. V lost 3 bases, J lost 3 bases, and 1 base stayed unmatched. Both iRepertoire HTBI primers and Arm-PCR of CDR3 regions were used to build the TCR beta libraries. MiXCR was run by TCRdb on the multiplex PCR reads, yielding one entry per CDR3 protein. There are a few hundred thousand distinct CDR3 sequences in the sample; 10% to 15% occur only once, and 18% lies in the top ten. Overall study findings and caveats: Among persistent patients, a larger number of public clonotypes were shared (approximately 2,900) than among newly diagnosed patients (about 950).

The time point is: newly diagnosed GD, antithyroid drugs for less than 3 months. Generation of the TCR library employed RNA extracted from PBMCs. This clonotype has a count of ten or more. The antigen is unknown. Another study also made use of these data, one on T cells in Graves' hyperthyroidism and ophthalmopathy. This second study says: Uncontrolled infection, other autoimmune disease, pregnancy or lactation excluded patients. HTBI primers were employed in a first-round RT-PCR of the TCR CDR3.

The chain combines TRBV7-2 with TRBJ2-5; 7 bases map to TRBD1. The sequence came from a woman under 30 with Graves disease. The sample consisted of peripheral blood mononuclear cells (PBMCs), taken at new diagnosis, from a patient treated with antithyroid drugs. This chain's CDR3 is CASSFDREETQYF. CDR3 in DNA: TGTGCCAGCAGCTTCGACAGGGAAGAGACCCAGTACTTC.